The next 15 T cell receptor beta chains were all read from a single sample in a study of CD8 T cells in ankylosing spondylitis (dated by TCRdb to the late 2010s). Library preparation employed 5' RACE. Reads for this sample came from an Illumina HiSeq 2500. The public reads were run again by TCRdb, first through fastp at Q25 and then through MiXCR, and only productive beta chains were kept. Identical CDR3 proteins give one entry, which carries the most common genes and DNA. This sample holds some 240,000 distinct CDR3 sequences; around 7.8% were observed only once. 6.8% of the sample is held by the ten biggest clonotypes. Sequencing was performed on blood, either unsorted or a sorted T cell fraction (not recorded which). Receptors originate from a male donor with ankylosing spondylitis or in good health (not recorded which).

This clonotype was observed at least ten times. The rearrangement links TRBV20-1 to TRBJ2-3, with 7 bases aligning to TRBD1. The CDR3 extends over 15 amino acids. V gave up 6 bases and J gave up 4 bases; unmatched junction bases: 13. CDR1 and CDR2 (germline): DFQATT, SNEGSKA (reference sequence). The CDR3 spells CSARKQGYSADTQYF. DNA for the CDR3: TGCAGTGCCCGGAAACAGGGGTACTCGGCAGATACGCAGTATTTT.

This clonotype was counted many times. The chain employs TRBV20-1 and TRBJ1-1, with D unclear. CDR1 is DFQATT, CDR2 SNEGSKA, per germline (reference sequence). This CDR3 contains 14 residues. V was trimmed by 1 base and J by 1 base, leaving 10 bases between them. DNA for the CDR3: TGCAGTGCTAGAGTTCTCCCGGAGAACACTGAAGCTTTCTTT. Its protein is CSARVLPENTEAFF.

The table lists this clonotype with many counts. The rearrangement joins TRBV9 to TRBJ2-3; TRBD2 matches 9 bases. Trimming removed 3 bases from V and 3 bases from J; junction bases left unmatched: 8. Per the germline V gene, CDR1 is SGDLS and CDR2 is YYNGEE. The CDR3 is made up of 16 amino acids. The CDR3 DNA follows: TGTGCCAGCAGCGCGGGACTAGCAGGGGTGACAGATACGCAGTATTTT. This codes for CASSAGLAGVTDTQYF.

This chain uses TRBV7-3 with TRBJ2-2; D is unclear. V lost 1 base and J lost 7, with 10 bases in between. CDR3 length: 14 residues. Germline V gene sequence: CDR1 SGHTA, CDR2 FQGTGA. The DNA of the CDR3 is TGTGCCAGCAGCTTAAGGGTTATTGGCGGGGAGCTGTTTTTT. It is translated as CASSLRVIGGELFF.

V is TRBV29-1 and J is TRBJ2-5; the D gene is possibly TRBD2 (6 bases). CDR1 and CDR2 from the germline V gene are SQVTM and ANQGSEA. The V end was cut by 3 bases, the J end by 2 bases, with 10 bases between. CDR3 length: 13 residues. The CDR3 DNA follows: TGCAGCGTTGAGGTAGCGGCTCAAGAGACCCAGTACTTC. Amino acid sequence: CSVEVAAQETQYF.

This clonotype was found many times. The chain couples TRBV6-5 to TRBJ2-7, with D maybe TRBD1 (6 bases). Germline V gives CDR1 MNHEY, CDR2 SVGAGI. Trimming shortened V by 2 bases and J by 1 base, and 15 bases separated the two germline ends. The CDR3 is 16 residues long. The CDR3 region has the DNA TGTGCCAGCAGTTACACAATTCCAACAGGGTCCTACGAGCAGTACTTC. It specifies CASSYTIPTGSYEQYF.

This clonotype was counted many times. A junction boundary mismatches the germline segment, possibly from a read error. The gene calls are TRBV7-2 and TRBJ2-7; D may be TRBD2 (6 bases). This CDR3 is 14 amino acids long. Germline CDR1 reads SGHTA; CDR2 reads FQGNSA. CDR3 residues: CASSFGGSSYEQYF. The CDR3 nucleotides are TGCGCCAGCAGCTTTGGAGGGAGCTCCTACGAGCAGTACTTC.

In this sample, this clonotype turned up many times. This chain's CDR3 is CASSYEGQWELFF. The CDR3 DNA follows: TGTGCCAGCAGTTACGAAGGCCAGTGGGAGCTGTTTTTT. V is TRBV6-5 and J is TRBJ2-2; D not certain. The CDR3 totals 13 residues. With 2 bases removed from V and 9 bases from J, the gap between germline ends came to 10 bases. The germline V gene has CDR1 MNHEY and CDR2 SVGAGI.

For this clonotype: This could be a read error, since a much larger clone is one nucleotide away. The chain recombines TRBV5-5 with TRBJ2-1; 7 bases map to TRBD2. Germline CDR1 and CDR2: SGHKS and YYEKEE (reference sequence). This CDR3 is built from 13 residues. The DNA of the CDR3 is TGTGCCATCAGCGGGGTACTAGCGTCCCCTCAGTTCTTC. This sequence encodes CAISGVLASPQFF. The full variable domain, rest sourced from reference TRBV5-5 and TRBJ2-1, is DAGVTQSPTHLIKTRGQQVTLRCSPISGHKSVSWYQQVLGQGPQFIFQYYEKEERGRGNFPDRFSARQFPNYSSELNVNALLLGDSALYLCAISGVLASPQFFGPGTRLTVL.

At least ten counts were recorded for this clonotype. The gene calls are TRBV4-2 and TRBJ1-6; 9 nucleotides match TRBD1. V lost 3 bases and J lost 6; bases outside the gene matches: 6. CDR3 length: 16 residues. Looked up from germline, CDR1 is LGHNA and CDR2 is YNFKEQ. CDR3 sequence: CASSHGPGQGNSPLHF. In DNA, the CDR3 is TGTGCCAGCAGCCATGGGCCGGGACAGGGTAATTCACCCCTCCACTTT.

V is TRBV9 and J is TRBJ2-7, with unresolved D. Trimming took off 0 bases at V and 6 bases at J, with 13 bases between the two ends. The CDR3 consists of 14 residues. Germline lookup yields CDR1 SGDLS and CDR2 YYNGEE. The DNA for the CDR3 is TGTGCCAGCAGCGTAGGGAGTAGAATGACCGAGCAGTACTTC. This gives the protein CASSVGSRMTEQYF.

Ten or more counts support this clonotype. The chain links TRBV20-1 to TRBJ2-1; TRBD2 matches 14 bases. V shed 5 bases, J shed 4 bases, and the junction held 7 bases outside the gene matches. Germline values: CDR1 DFQATT, CDR2 SNEGSKA (reference sequence). This CDR3 is built from 16 residues. CDR3 DNA sequence: TGCAGTGCTCCGGGACTAGCGGGAGTTGGGTACAATGAGCAGTTCTTC. Translated, it gives CSAPGLAGVGYNEQFF.

In its sample, this clonotype was seen many times. This chain joins TRBV7-2 and TRBJ1-1, with D unresolved. The V end was cut by 2 bases, the J end by 2 bases, with 9 bases between. The CDR3 runs 14 residues. Germline CDR1 is SGHTA and CDR2 is FQGNSA. The chain's CDR3 is CASSLFGENTEAFF. The CDR3 DNA reads as TGTGCCAGCAGCTTATTTGGCGAAAACACTGAAGCTTTCTTT.

This clonotype was counted many times. This rearrangement joins TRBV11-2 to TRBJ1-1; D unclear. The CDR3 contains 12 residues. Between the trimmed V and J ends, which lost 1 base and 3 bases, there was a span of 3 bases. CDR1 is SGHAT and CDR2 is FQNNGV in the germline V gene. The CDR3: CASSLVDTEAFF. CDR3 DNA sequence: TGTGCCAGCAGCTTAGTGGACACTGAAGCTTTCTTT.

This clonotype occurred many times. V and J are TRBV7-2 and TRBJ2-7, with unresolved D. In germline, CDR1 is SGHTA, CDR2 FQGNSA. CDR3 size: 14 residues. V was clipped by 2 bases and J by 2 bases, with 10 bases between them. The CDR3 DNA sequence: TGTGCCAGCAGCTTAATGGGCGGAACCTACGAGCAGTACTTC. It codes for CASSLMGGTYEQYF.